This passage covers 16 T cell receptor beta chains from one sample sequenced in a study of CD8+CD57+ T cells in acquired aplastic anemia. Profiles of TCR beta VDJ and CDR3 were generated from a genomic DNA template. Each CDR3 protein is one row after TCRdb ran MiXCR on the reads. Here the sample spans about 200,000 distinct CDR3 sequences, approximately 35% being singletons. Sequenced: sorted CD4+, CD8+, or CD8+CD57+ T cells (not recorded which) from PBMCs. The receptors were gathered from a human donor in good health, serving as a control.

At least ten counts were recorded for this clonotype. The J gene is TRBJ1-2, the V gene TRBV4-1; D remains unclear. V was trimmed by 3 bases and J by 4 bases, leaving 9 bases between them. The CDR3 consists of 13 residues. Germline V gene data show CDR1 as MGHRA and CDR2 as YSYEKL. The CDR3 DNA reads as TGCGCCAGCAGCCAGACCGGGAGCTATGGCTACACCTTC. Its protein is CASSQTGSYGYTF.

This clonotype occurred a few times. V usage is TRBV19 and J usage is TRBJ2-7, with D perhaps TRBD1 (6 bases). The V end lost 9 bases, the J end lost 2 bases, and 23 bases lay between the germline ends. The CDR3 is 16 amino acids. The germline V gene has CDR1 LNHDA and CDR2 SQIVND (reference sequence). This CDR3 is CASSPIGGHVPYEQYF. The DNA for the CDR3 is TGTGCCAGCTCACCAATAGGGGGACACGTACCCTACGAGCAGTACTTC.

This clonotype came up once. The V and J genes are TRBV5-1 and TRBJ1-5, with TRBD1 matching over 8 bases. CDR3 size: 14 residues. From germline, CDR1 is SGHRS and CDR2 YFSETQ. J gave up 7 bases and V 3 bases, and 6 bases lay outside the gene matches. CDR3 DNA sequence: TGCGCCAGCAGCTGGACAGGGAGGGACCAGCCCCAGCATTTT. Translation gives CASSWTGRDQPQHF.

The chain is built from TRBV2 and TRBJ2-7; D gene uncertain. V lost 3 bases to trimming and J lost 3 bases, with 15 bases between them. Germline values: CDR1 SNHLY, CDR2 FYNNEI. This CDR3 has 15 amino acids. The CDR3 loop is CASSDGITPYYEQYF. The CDR3 nucleotides read TGTGCCAGCAGTGACGGTATCACACCTTACTACGAGCAGTACTTC.

The chain couples TRBV20-1 to TRBJ2-4, with D possibly being TRBD1 or TRBD2 (5 bases each). This CDR3 comprises 12 residues. Germline V gives CDR1 DFQATT, CDR2 SNEGSKA (reference sequence). The V end was cut by 6 bases, the J end by 7 bases, with 13 bases between. The CDR3 spells CSARDPINIQYF. CDR3 sequence (DNA): TGCAGTGCCCGGGACCCTATCAACATTCAGTACTTC.

This clonotype was recorded a few times. The gene calls are TRBV15 and TRBJ2-3, with D possibly TRBD2 on 6 matching bases. The germline CDR1 and CDR2 sequences are LNHNV and YYDKDF (reference sequence). Trimming stripped 4 bases from V and 1 base from J, with 15 bases between. The CDR3 has 16 residues. The CDR3 loop reads CATSNWGGRGTDTQYF. Written as DNA, the CDR3 is TGTGCCACCAGCAATTGGGGAGGTCGTGGCACAGATACGCAGTATTTT.

The CDR3 loop reads CASSVLGGSNTEAFF. The CDR3 nucleotides read TGCGCCAGCAGCGTACTAGGGGGGTCGAACACTGAAGCTTTCTTT. V and J are TRBV10-2 and TRBJ1-1; D may be TRBD1 (6 bases). V was cut by 6 bases and J by 1 base, with 15 bases left in between. Germline loops: CDR1 WSHSY, CDR2 SAAADI. The CDR3 runs to 15 residues.

This chain links TRBV7-3 with TRBJ2-7; 8 nucleotides match TRBD2. V was pared by 5 bases and J by 2 bases, with 11 bases of the junction left unmatched. Per germline, CDR1 SGHTA and CDR2 FQGTGA. This CDR3 spans 16 amino acids. The DNA of the CDR3 is TGTGCCAGCAGCCCAACCGGGGGGGACATAGCCTACGAGCAGTACTTC. It is translated as CASSPTGGDIAYEQYF. The full variable domain, its missing parts supplied by reference TRBV7-3 and TRBJ2-7, is GAGVSQTPSNKVTEKGKYVELRCDPISGHTALYWYRQSLGQGPEFLIYFQGTGAADDSGLPNDRFFAVRPEGSVSTLKIQRTERGDSAVYLCASSPTGGDIAYEQYFGPGTRLTVT.

Of note for this clonotype: One base away lies a much larger clone, so this may be a sequencing read error. This chain uses TRBV19 with TRBJ1-1; D is unclear. Trimming stripped 9 bases from V and 4 bases from J, with 21 bases between. From germline, CDR1 is LNHDA and CDR2 SQIVND (reference sequence). The CDR3 is 15 amino acids. The CDR3 sequence: CASSSTQRAVTEAFF. The DNA of the CDR3 is TGTGCCAGCAGCTCGACACAGAGGGCAGTCACTGAAGCTTTCTTT. The full variable domain, its missing parts supplied by reference TRBV19 and TRBJ1-1, is DGGITQSPKYLFRKEGQNVTLSCEQNLNHDAMYWYRQDPGQGLRLIYYSQIVNDFQKGDIAEGYSVSREKKESFPLTVTSAQKNPTAFYLCASSSTQRAVTEAFFGQGTRLTVV.

The table lists this clonotype with many counts. V and J are TRBV7-9 and TRBJ1-5; D may be TRBD1 (6 bases). Trimming shortened V by 3 bases and J by 4 bases, and 16 bases separated the two germline ends. The germline CDR1 and CDR2 sequences are SEHNR and FQNEAQ (reference sequence). The CDR3 length is 16 residues. Written as DNA, the CDR3 is TGTGCCAGCAGCTTTAGCCGATGGACAGTGAATCAGCCCCAGCATTTT. Amino acids: CASSFSRWTVNQPQHF.

This clonotype was observed once. This may be a read error: a much more frequent sequence differs by one nucleotide. The CDR3 region has the DNA TGCGCCAGCGCTAAGGGTGGGGGGGAGTACGCTGAAGCTTTCTTT. It encodes CASAKGGGEYAEAFF. The chain combines TRBV5-1 with TRBJ1-1; D is possibly TRBD1 (5 bases). Germline loops: CDR1 SGHRS, CDR2 YFSETQ. V was trimmed by 7 bases and J by 6 bases, leaving 22 bases between them. The CDR3 length is 15 residues.

The rearrangement links TRBV24-1 to TRBJ1-3; TRBD1 aligns across 7 bases. V gave up 2 bases and J gave up 4 bases; unmatched junction bases: 4. Germline V CDR1 and CDR2: KGHDR, SFDVKD. The CDR3 is 15 residues long. The CDR3 DNA reads TGTGCCACCAGTGATTGCGGGACAGCAGGAAACACCATATATTTT. This encodes CATSDCGTAGNTIYF.

This clonotype was detected only a few times. The chain is built from TRBV5-1 and TRBJ1-4; TRBD1 is a possible D gene (5 bases). This CDR3 has 15 amino acids. Trimming shortened V by 6 bases and J by 7 bases, and 19 bases separated the two germline ends. Germline V gene data show CDR1 as SGHRS and CDR2 as YFSETQ. CDR3 region: CASKDLITGGEKLFF. The DNA for the CDR3 is TGCGCCAGCAAGGACCTGATAACTGGGGGTGAAAAACTGTTTTTT.

Points on this clonotype: A much larger clone lies one base from this, so it may be a read error. The V call is TRBV7-3, the J call TRBJ2-1; 7 positions match TRBD2. After removal of 1 base from V and 6 bases from J, the junction contained 6 bases not matched to a gene. Germline V CDR1 and CDR2: SGHTA, FQGTGA. The CDR3 contains 15 residues. The CDR3 region is CASSLSGEGCNEQFF. The CDR3 DNA follows: TGTGCCAGCAGCTTAAGCGGGGAGGGGTGCAATGAGCAGTTCTTC.

This clonotype was picked up one time. The chain has TRBV10-3 and TRBJ2-1; unclear D gene. V lost 4 bases and J lost 7, with 17 bases in between. The CDR3 totals 15 residues. CDR1 and CDR2 (germline): ENHRY, SYGVKD. The CDR3 region has the DNA TGTGCCATCAGTGTTCATAGTGGCCCACGGAATGAGCAGTTCTTC. This codes for CAISVHSGPRNEQFF.

The genes are TRBV6-1 and TRBJ2-3; TRBD2 agrees at 7 bases. Germline loops: CDR1 MNHNS, CDR2 SASEGT. V was pared by 0 bases and J by 4 bases, with 4 bases of the junction left unmatched. CDR3 length: 15 amino acids. The CDR3 DNA reads as TGTGCCAGCAGTGAAGCGCTGGCGGGAGCAGATACGCAGTATTTT. Its translation: CASSEALAGADTQYF.